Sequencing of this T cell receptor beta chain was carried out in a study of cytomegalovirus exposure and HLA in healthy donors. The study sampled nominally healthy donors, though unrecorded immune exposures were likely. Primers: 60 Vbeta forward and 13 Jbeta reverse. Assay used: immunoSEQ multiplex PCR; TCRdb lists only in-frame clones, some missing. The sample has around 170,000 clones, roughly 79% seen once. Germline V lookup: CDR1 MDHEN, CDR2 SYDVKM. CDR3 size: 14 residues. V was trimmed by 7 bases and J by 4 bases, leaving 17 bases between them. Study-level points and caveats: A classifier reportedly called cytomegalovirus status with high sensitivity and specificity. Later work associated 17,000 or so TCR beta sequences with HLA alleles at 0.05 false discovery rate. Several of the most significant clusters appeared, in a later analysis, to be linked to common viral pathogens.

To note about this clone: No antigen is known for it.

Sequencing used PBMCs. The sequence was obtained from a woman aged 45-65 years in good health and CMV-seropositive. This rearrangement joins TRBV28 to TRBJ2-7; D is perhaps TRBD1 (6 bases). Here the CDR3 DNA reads TGTGCCAGCACCGGGACACGCCGACCTTACGAGCAGTACTTC. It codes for CASTGTRRPYEQYF.